This T cell receptor (beta chain) was sequenced for a study of CD8+ T cells in alopecia areata (dated by TCRdb to 2016 to 2019). Regarding the complete study: The treated patients took part in an open-label pilot trial in which moderate-to-severe alopecia areata was treated with oral tofacitinib at 5 to 10 mg twice daily. Patients received tofacitinib for 6 to 18 months and were then followed off drug for 6 months to check for delayed response and recurrence. For the treated patients, the SALT score, which quantifies what percentage of scalp surface area is affected, served as the measure of disease severity. The study used high-throughput TCRbeta sequencing to examine T cell clonal expansion in alopecia areata, in both the C3H/HeJ mouse model and human patients. In humans, TCRbeta sequencing was performed on scalp tissue and on sorted CD4+ and CD8+ peripheral blood T cells from healthy controls and from patients with patchy or totalis/universalis alopecia areata. Patients on tofacitinib were biopsied at baseline and after 4 and 24 weeks of treatment, and several of the patients also had a later scalp biopsy. Clonality in the scalp was compared among normal scalp (n=4), patchy alopecia areata scalp (n=8), and alopecia totalis/universalis scalp (n=8). RNA was obtained with the PAXgene miRNA kit for fixed scalp, the miRNeasy kit for PBMCs, and the RNeasy kit for mouse skin. TCRbeta CDR3 regions were amplified by immunoSEQ multiplex PCR with 35 Vbeta forward and 13 Jbeta reverse primers.

The time point label of this sample denotes: around 24 weeks on oral tofacitinib. Sample treatment or condition, as interpreted from the label and publication: oral pan-JAK inhibitor, 5-10 mg twice daily. From alopecia areata patients, peripheral blood was collected along with lesional scalp punch biopsies. PBMCs were isolated by density centrifugation and stained for CD3, CD4 and CD8, after which CD4+ and CD8+ T cells were sorted on a FACSAria. General conclusions and limits of the study: TCR sequences shared between patients were less clear than in mice, possibly partly because of HLA diversity in the patient population. Because the treated cohort was small and included a single nonresponder, larger studies are needed to assess links between baseline CD8+ expansion and response. Many expanded lesional clones were found to persist in scalp and blood during tofacitinib treatment, and relapse after treatment cessation may be partly explained by this persistence. Lesional scalp, especially in alopecia totalis/universalis, showed higher clonality and more expanded CD8+ clones than normal scalp, suggesting antigenic drive. With tofacitinib, both scalp clonality and the number of expanded CD8+ clones among the top 100 scalp clones went down significantly. Unlike mouse skin, which is dominated by gammadelta T cells, normal human skin has resident alphabeta T cells that are also sequenced, and this complicates analysis of the scalp TCR repertoire.

The receptor library was made with the immunoSEQ multiplex PCR assay. For TCR sequencing, RNA was extracted from every sample and reverse transcribed into cDNA to serve as template. First-strand cDNA was synthesized with SuperScript III using a 2:1 mix of oligo-dT and random hexamers. A synthetic immune receptor repertoire was used to gauge amplification bias, and whatever bias remained was removed computationally. The authors' pipeline ran thus. After raw reads were preprocessed to remove errors, the CDR3 was defined following IMGT conventions as running from the conserved cysteine to phenylalanine. Clonality was computed by normalizing Shannon entropy by log2 of the number of productive unique TCRs and subtracting the result from 1. CD4 or CD8 identity of scalp clones was inferred by cross-referencing scalp TCRbeta sequences with sorted blood CD4 and CD8 repertoires. This is the immuneACCESS table as TCRdb keeps it, with only in-frame sequences that have V and J called. A part of the clones is gone; compared with another copy, unresolved V genes explain less than half, and the rest is unexplained. That table gives V, J and clone size, and the DNA gave D and trimming. The sample has around 270,000 clones on record, nearly 60% of them singletons. In total, the top ten clones hold less than 2% of the sample.

CDR1 and CDR2, looked up from the germline V gene, are KGHSH and LQKENI. V loses 4 bases at its end and J loses 6 bases; junction bases beyond the gene matches: 4. From the cysteine up to the phenylalanine, the CDR3 has a length of 14 residues. Just CDR3 DNA is preserved here, 42 bases in frame from base 1. This clone was seen only a few times. Which antigen it targets is not known. No base-level quality is on record; no much larger clone is a single base apart. The rearranged segments are TRBV18 and TRBJ2-1, and 9 junctional nucleotides match TRBD2. The source is a human donor with alopecia areata. The sequenced sample was CD4+ T cells sorted from blood, obtained at week 24, from a patient treated with tofacitinib. The DNA is TGTGCCAGCTCACGGCTAGCGGGGCCCAATGAGCAGTTCTTC. Its protein product is CASSRLAGPNEQFF. The full variable domain, with segments outside the CDR3 supplied by the reference TRBV18 and TRBJ2-1 proteins, appears as NAGVMQNPRHLVRRRGQEARLRCSPMKGHSHVYWYRQLPEEGLKFMVYLQKENIIDESGMPKERFSAEFPKEGPSILRIQQVVRGDSAAYFCASSRLAGPNEQFFGPGTRLTVL.